This T cell receptor (beta chain) derives from a study of a mutant IDH1 vaccine in newly diagnosed glioma. Looking at the study overall: Eight vaccine injections were given to patients in weeks 1, 3, 5, 7, 11, 15, 19 and 23.

TCRdb's copy holds only in-frame clones and misses some; the assay was immunoSEQ multiplex PCR. This table holds 45,000 to 60,000 clones, roughly 78% found once. This clone was recorded once. The target antigen is unknown. Time point in this sample: week 5, during vaccination. Vaccine doses each comprised 300 ug of mutant IDH1 20-mer peptide, with topical imiquimod. New astrocytomas of WHO grade 3 or 4 that were IDH1-mutant and ATRX-lost were found in the donors. Material: PBMCs, obtained from a glioma patient whose treatment included an IDH1 peptide vaccine. This TCR derives from a man aged 45-65 years with glioma.

CDR3 sequence: CAWSVGGVNEQFF. Here the CDR3 DNA reads TGTGCCTGGAGTGTCGGGGGGGTCAATGAGCAGTTCTTC. The chain joins TRBV30 to TRBJ2-1, with 8 bases identical to TRBD2. In germline, CDR1 is GTSNPN, CDR2 SVGIG (reference sequence). Losses at the gene ends were 0 bases for V and 6 bases for J; bases not matched to a gene: 1. The CDR3 is 13 residues long.